This TCR beta chain was retrieved from a study of T cell changes during pregnancy in multiple sclerosis. Germline lookup yields CDR1 SGHTA and CDR2 FQGNSA. Trimming took 4 bases from V and 5 from J; bases not matched to a gene: 11. The CDR3 spans 17 residues. Clones were sequenced by immunoSEQ multiplex PCR, and TCRdb holds only the in-frame ones, with some missing. This repertoire shows approximately 79,000 clones, just over 90% found once; its top ten account for about 0.8%. The chain recombines TRBV7-2 with TRBJ2-3; 11 positions match TRBD2. The sequencing here drew on peripheral blood, taken in the second trimester of pregnancy. This sequence originates from a female donor in good health, enrolled as a control in a pregnancy study. The CDR3 nucleotides read TGTGCCAGCAGCTCTTTAGCGGGGGGGCTGTGGAAAGATACGCAGTATTTT. Amino acid sequence: CASSSLAGGLWKDTQYF.